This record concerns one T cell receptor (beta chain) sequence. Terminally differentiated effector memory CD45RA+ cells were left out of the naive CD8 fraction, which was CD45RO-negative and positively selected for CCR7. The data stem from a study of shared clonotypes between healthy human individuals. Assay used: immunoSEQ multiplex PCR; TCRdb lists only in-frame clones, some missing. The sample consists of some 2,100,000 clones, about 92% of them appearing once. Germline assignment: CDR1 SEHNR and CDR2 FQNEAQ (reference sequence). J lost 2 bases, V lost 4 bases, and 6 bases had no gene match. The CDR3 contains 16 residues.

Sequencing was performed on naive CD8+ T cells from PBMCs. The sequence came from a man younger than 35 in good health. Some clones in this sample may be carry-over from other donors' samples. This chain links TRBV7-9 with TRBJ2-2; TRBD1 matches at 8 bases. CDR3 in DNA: TGTGCCAGCAGCTCACGGACAGGGAGAAACACCGGGGAGCTGTTTTTT. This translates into CASSSRTGRNTGELFF.